Listed below are T cell receptor beta chains from one sample, sequenced in a study of blood T cell repertoires in COVID-19. TCRdb's table, derived via immunoSEQ multiplex PCR, lists solely in-frame clones and lacks some. The sample carries roughly 120,000 clones, 77% recorded once. Sequenced input: peripheral blood. Receptors originate from a human donor in a cohort sampled during active COVID-19. CDR3s include the opening cysteine and the closing phenylalanine or tryptophan. The D gene is left open where the match is weak. A clone size is listed for some rows: how often the clone was seen (once, few, many), or a class if it is expanded.

15 | TRBJ2-5 | TRBD1 | . | TRBV2 | TGTGCCAGCACTCGGGACAGGGGGTTCCAAGAGACCCAGTACTTC | CASTRDRGFQETQYF
16 | TRBJ2-7 | . | . | TRBV7-6 | TGTGCCAGCAGCTTTTCTCTGGGACTCCGAAGAGACGAGCAGTACTTC | CASSFSLGLRRDEQYF
14 | TRBJ2-7 | TRBD1 | . | TRBV3-1/TRBV3-2 | TGTGCCAGCAGCCATGGGGACAGGTCCTACGAGCAGTACTTC | CASSHGDRSYEQYF
14 | TRBJ1-1 | . | . | TRBV3-1/TRBV3-2 | TGTGCCAGCAGCCCAGAGTCCAGGAACACTGAAGCTTTCTTT | CASSPESRNTEAFF
16 | TRBJ1-5 | . | . | TRBV4-1 | TGCGCCAGCAGCCAAGATAGGGGGGGGTGGGGTCAGCCCCAGCATTTT | CASSQDRGGWGQPQHF
18 | TRBJ1-6 | . | . | TRBV2 | TGTGCCAGCAGCTTAAGAAAAGGGGGTAGCTCCTATAATTCACCCCTCCACTTT | CASSLRKGGSSYNSPLHF
14 | TRBJ1-4 | . | . | TRBV13 | TGTGCCAGCAGCTATAGAGGGAATAATGAAAAACTGTTTTTT | CASSYRGNNEKLFF
13 | TRBJ1-1 | . | once | TRBV25-1 | TGTGCCAGCAGTGCCCTTCAGGGCTTTGAAGCTTTCTTT | CASSALQGFEAFF
14 | TRBJ1-4 | . | once | TRBV2 | TGTGCCAGCAGTGTCGGCGGGACTAATGAAAAACTGTTTTTT | CASSVGGTNEKLFF
13 | TRBJ2-7 | . | . | TRBV5-6 | TGTGCCAGCAGCCCCGGCAGGACCTACGAGCAGTACTTC | CASSPGRTYEQYF
15 | TRBJ2-7 | . | . | TRBV30 | TGTGCCTGGAGTCCGTGGGGGCCGTATTCCTACGAGCAGTACTTC | CAWSPWGPYSYEQYF
13 | TRBJ2-5 | TRBD2 | . | TRBV20-1 | TGCAGTGCTAGTTTAGCGGGGGCGGAGACCCAGTACTTC | CSASLAGAETQYF
15 | TRBJ2-7 | TRBD2 | . | TRBV9 | TGTGCCAGCAGCGGGGGGACTAGCTCGACCTACGAGCAGTACTTC | CASSGGTSSTYEQYF
15 | TRBJ2-2 | TRBD1 | . | TRBV28 | TGTGCCAGCAGTTTGGGGGACAGGTATACCGGGGAGCTGTTTTTT | CASSLGDRYTGELFF
13 | TRBJ2-7 | . | . | TRBV28 | TGTGCCAGCAGTCCCGACGGGTCCTACGAGCAGTACTTC | CASSPDGSYEQYF
15 | TRBJ2-6 | TRBD2 | . | TRBV30 | TGTGCCTGGAGTGTAAGGGTAGCGGGAGCCAACGTCCTGACTTTC | CAWSVRVAGANVLTF
14 | TRBJ1-2 | . | . | TRBV19 | TGTGCCAGTAGTACGATTACAGGGTTCTATGGCTACACCTTC | CASSTITGFYGYTF
16 | TRBJ1-5 | . | . | TRBV4-1 | TGCGCCAGCAGCCAAGATAGATCAGGGGGCAATCAGCCCCAGCATTTT | CASSQDRSGGNQPQHF
11 | TRBJ2-1 | . | . | TRBV3-1/TRBV3-2 | TGTGCCAGCAGCCCCGACAGTGGGCTGTTCTTC | CASSPDSGLFF
14 | TRBJ1-5 | . | . | TRBV4-1 | TGCGCCAGCAGCCCCGGAGGGGAGTATCAGCCCCAGCATTTT | CASSPGGEYQPQHF
14 | TRBJ1-5 | . | . | TRBV3-1/TRBV3-2 | TGTGCCAGCAGCCCCGACCTCGGGGTTCAGCCCCAGCATTTT | CASSPDLGVQPQHF
15 | TRBJ2-7 | TRBD1 | . | TRBV7-8 | TGTGCCAGCAGCTACTCCGGGACAGGGAGCTACGAGCAGTACTTC | CASSYSGTGSYEQYF
14 | TRBJ1-4 | . | . | TRBV18 | TGTGCCAGCTCTCGAGGGGGGGAGAGTGAAAAACTGTTTTTT | CASSRGGESEKLFF
14 | TRBJ2-4 | TRBD1 | few | TRBV27 | TGTGCCAGCCGCTCGGGGACAGCTAAAAACATTCAGTACTTC | CASRSGTAKNIQYF
14 | TRBJ1-5 | . | . | TRBV6-5 | TGTGCCAGCAACCCGACGGGTAGCAATCAGCCCCAGCATTTT | CASNPTGSNQPQHF
12 | TRBJ1-5 | . | . | TRBV6-5 | TGTGCCTCTTGGGGGCCCGATCAGCCCCAGCATTTT | CASWGPDQPQHF
15 | TRBJ2-1 | TRBD2 | . | TRBV11-3 | TGTGCCAGCAGCAGCCGGGACTATCACTACAATGAGCAGTTCTTC | CASSSRDYHYNEQFF
16 | TRBJ2-3 | . | . | TRBV10-3 | TGTGCCATCAGTGACCGAGGTTCAGTAAGCACAGATACGCAGTATTTT | CAISDRGSVSTDTQYF
12 | TRBJ2-5 | . | . | TRBV12-3/TRBV12-4 | TGTGCCAGCAGCTACGACTCGGAGACCCAGTACTTC | CASSYDSETQYF
16 | TRBJ1-4 | TRBD1 | . | TRBV28 | TGTGCCAGCAGTGATCCCGGGACAGGGGTGGTAGAAAAACTGTTTTTT | CASSDPGTGVVEKLFF
13 | TRBJ2-7 | . | . | TRBV7-9 | TGTGCCAGCAGCCTAGCCTTGCAGTACGAGCAGTACTTC | CASSLALQYEQYF
13 | TRBJ1-2 | . | . | TRBV5-5 | TGTGCCAGCAGCTTGGATGCAGGGAATGGCTACACCTTC | CASSLDAGNGYTF
13 | TRBJ1-1 | . | . | TRBV24-1 | TGTGCCACCAGTGATCCAGGGGACACTGAAGCTTTCTTT | CATSDPGDTEAFF
14 | TRBJ1-1 | . | . | TRBV9 | TGTGCCAGCAGCGCCCAGAGCCGACTGACTGAAGCTTTCTTT | CASSAQSRLTEAFF
12 | TRBJ1-1 | . | . | TRBV7-9 | TGTGCCAGCAGCTTAGGAGGGCGGCGAGCTTTCTTT | CASSLGGRRAFF
15 | TRBJ2-3 | . | . | TRBV4-1 | TGCGCCAGCAGCCAAGATGGGGTAGGAGGGGATACGCAGTATTTT | CASSQDGVGGDTQYF
18 | TRBJ2-7 | TRBD2 | . | TRBV5-1 | TGCGCCAGCAGCCCGGGGACTAGCGGGAGGTCCCGCTTCTACGAGCAGTACTTC | CASSPGTSGRSRFYEQYF
14 | TRBJ1-1 | . | . | TRBV9 | TGTGCCAGCAGCGTCGGGAGCTTGAACACTGAAGCTTTCTTT | CASSVGSLNTEAFF
13 | TRBJ1-1 | TRBD1 | . | TRBV27 | TGTGCCAGCAGTGTACAGGGGGCGACTGAAGCTTTCTTT | CASSVQGATEAFF
15 | TRBJ2-7 | . | . | TRBV6-6 | TGTGCCAGCAGTTACTCGGAGGGGGCCCCGGGGGAGCAGTACTTC | CASSYSEGAPGEQYF
15 | TRBJ1-5 | . | once | TRBV6-5 | TGTGCCAGCAGTTCCAGTCGGGGGTACAATCAGCCCCAGCATTTT | CASSSSRGYNQPQHF
15 | TRBJ2-3 | . | once | TRBV6-6 | TGTGCCAGCAGTTACATCGCCGCCTCCGGAGGTACGCAGTATTTT | CASSYIAASGGTQYF